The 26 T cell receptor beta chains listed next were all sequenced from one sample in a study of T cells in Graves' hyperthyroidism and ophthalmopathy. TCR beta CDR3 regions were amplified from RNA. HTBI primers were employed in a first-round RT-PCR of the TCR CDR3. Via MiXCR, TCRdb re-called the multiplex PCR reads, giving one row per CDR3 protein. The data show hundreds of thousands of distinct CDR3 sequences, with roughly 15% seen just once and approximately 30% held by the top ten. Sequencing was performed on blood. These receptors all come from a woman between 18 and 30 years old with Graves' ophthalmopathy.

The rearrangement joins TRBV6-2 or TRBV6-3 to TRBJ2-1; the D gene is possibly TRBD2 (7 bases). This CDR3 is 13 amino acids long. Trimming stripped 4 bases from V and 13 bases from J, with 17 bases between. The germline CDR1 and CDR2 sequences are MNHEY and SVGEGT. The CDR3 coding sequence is TGTGCCAGCAGTTGGGGGGGCGGCGAGACCCAGTTCTTC. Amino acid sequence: CASSWGGGETQFF.

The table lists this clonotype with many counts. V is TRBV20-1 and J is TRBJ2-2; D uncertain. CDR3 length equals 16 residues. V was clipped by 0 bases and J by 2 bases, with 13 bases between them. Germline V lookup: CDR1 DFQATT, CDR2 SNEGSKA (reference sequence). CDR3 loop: CSAREYGGANTGELFF. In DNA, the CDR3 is TGCAGTGCTAGAGAGTATGGCGGAGCAAACACCGGGGAGCTGTTTTTT.

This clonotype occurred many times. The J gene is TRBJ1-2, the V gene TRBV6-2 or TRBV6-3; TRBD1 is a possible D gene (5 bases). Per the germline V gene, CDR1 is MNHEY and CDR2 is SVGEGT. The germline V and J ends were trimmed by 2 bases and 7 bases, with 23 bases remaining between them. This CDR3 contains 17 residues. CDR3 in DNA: TGTGCCAGCAGTTACGCCGTACCGGGACGGTCATTAGGTGGCTACACCTTC. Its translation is CASSYAVPGRSLGGYTF.

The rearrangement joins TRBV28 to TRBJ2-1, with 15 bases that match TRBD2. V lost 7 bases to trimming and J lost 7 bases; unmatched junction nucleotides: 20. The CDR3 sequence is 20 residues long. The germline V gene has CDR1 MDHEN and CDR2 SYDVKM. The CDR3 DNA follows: TGTGCCAGCAACCCAACGGTGAGGACTAGCGGGGGGGAGGGAGGGAATGAGCAGTTCTTC. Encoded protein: CASNPTVRTSGGEGGNEQFF.

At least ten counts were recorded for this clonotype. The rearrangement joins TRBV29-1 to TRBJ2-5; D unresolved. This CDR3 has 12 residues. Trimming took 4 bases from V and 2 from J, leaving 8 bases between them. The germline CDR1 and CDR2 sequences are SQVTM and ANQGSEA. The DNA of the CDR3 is TGCAGCGTTGTCGGTAATCAAGAGACCCAGTACTTC. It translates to CSVVGNQETQYF.

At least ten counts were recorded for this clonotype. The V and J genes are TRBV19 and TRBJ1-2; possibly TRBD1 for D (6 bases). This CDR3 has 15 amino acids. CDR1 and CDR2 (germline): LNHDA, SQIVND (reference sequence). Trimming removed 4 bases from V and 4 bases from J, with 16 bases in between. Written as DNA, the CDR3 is TGTGCCAGTAGTAGGGTCCTCGGGGGCGTCTATGGCTACACCTTC. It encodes CASSRVLGGVYGYTF.

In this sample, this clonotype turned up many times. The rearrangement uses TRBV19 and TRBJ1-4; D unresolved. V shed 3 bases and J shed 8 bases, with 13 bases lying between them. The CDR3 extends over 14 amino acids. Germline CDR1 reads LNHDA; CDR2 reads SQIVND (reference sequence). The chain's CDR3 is CASSIAGGREKLFF. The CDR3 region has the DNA TGTGCCAGTAGTATTGCAGGAGGCCGGGAAAAACTGTTTTTT.

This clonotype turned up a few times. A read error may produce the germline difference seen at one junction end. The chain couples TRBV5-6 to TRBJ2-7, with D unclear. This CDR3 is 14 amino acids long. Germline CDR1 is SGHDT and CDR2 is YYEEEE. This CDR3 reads CASSLGSSSYGQYF. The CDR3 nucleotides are TGTGCCAGCAGCTTAGGATCAAGCTCCTACGGGCAGTACTTC.

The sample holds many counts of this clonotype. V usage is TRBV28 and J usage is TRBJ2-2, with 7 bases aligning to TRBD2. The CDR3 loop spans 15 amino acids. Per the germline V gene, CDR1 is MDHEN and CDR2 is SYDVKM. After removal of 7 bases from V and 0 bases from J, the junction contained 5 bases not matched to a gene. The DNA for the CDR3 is TGTGCCAGCACCCGAGCGGGGACGAACACCGGGGAGCTGTTTTTT. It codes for CASTRAGTNTGELFF.

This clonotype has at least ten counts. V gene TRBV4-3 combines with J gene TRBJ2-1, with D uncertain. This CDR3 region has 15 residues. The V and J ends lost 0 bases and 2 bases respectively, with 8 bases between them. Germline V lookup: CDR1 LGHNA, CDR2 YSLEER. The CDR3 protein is CASSQDFDPYNEQFF. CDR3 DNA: TGCGCCAGCAGCCAAGATTTCGACCCCTACAATGAGCAGTTCTTC.

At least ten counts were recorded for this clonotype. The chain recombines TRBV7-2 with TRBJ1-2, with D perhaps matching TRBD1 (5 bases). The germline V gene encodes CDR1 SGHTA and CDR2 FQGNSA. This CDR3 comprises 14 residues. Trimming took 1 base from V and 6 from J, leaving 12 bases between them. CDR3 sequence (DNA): TGTGCCAGCAGCTTAGGTTTGGGGGGACATGGCTACACCTTC. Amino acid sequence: CASSLGLGGHGYTF.

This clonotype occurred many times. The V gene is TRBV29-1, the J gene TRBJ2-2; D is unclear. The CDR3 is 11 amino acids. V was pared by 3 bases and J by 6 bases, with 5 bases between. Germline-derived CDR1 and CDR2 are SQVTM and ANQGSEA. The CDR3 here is CSVEASGELFF. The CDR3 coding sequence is TGCAGCGTTGAGGCTTCCGGGGAGCTGTTTTTT.

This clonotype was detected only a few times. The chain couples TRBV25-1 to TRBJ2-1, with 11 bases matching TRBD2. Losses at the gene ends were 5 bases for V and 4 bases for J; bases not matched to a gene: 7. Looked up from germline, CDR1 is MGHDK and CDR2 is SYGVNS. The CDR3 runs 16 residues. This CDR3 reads CASSIQTSGGYNEQFF. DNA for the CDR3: TGTGCCAGCAGTATCCAAACTAGCGGGGGTTACAATGAGCAGTTCTTC.

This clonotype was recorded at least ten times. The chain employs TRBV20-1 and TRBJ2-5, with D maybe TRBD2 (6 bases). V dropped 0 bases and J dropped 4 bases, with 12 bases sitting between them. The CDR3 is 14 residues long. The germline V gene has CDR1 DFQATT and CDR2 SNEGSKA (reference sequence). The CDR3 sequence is CSARDGGARETQYF. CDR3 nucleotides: TGCAGTGCTAGAGATGGCGGGGCTCGAGAGACCCAGTACTTC.

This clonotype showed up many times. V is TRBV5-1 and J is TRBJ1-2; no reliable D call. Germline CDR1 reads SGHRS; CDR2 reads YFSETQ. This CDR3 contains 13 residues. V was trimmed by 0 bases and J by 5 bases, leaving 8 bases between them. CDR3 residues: CASSLDAGYGYTF. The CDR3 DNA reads TGCGCCAGCAGCTTGGATGCGGGATATGGCTACACCTTC.

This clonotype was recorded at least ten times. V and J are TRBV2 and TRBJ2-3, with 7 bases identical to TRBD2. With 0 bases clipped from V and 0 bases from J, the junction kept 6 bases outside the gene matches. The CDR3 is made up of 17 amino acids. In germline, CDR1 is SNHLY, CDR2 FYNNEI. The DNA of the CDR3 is TGTGCCAGCAGTGAAGCCTACGAGGGAGGGAGCACAGATACGCAGTATTTT. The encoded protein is CASSEAYEGGSTDTQYF.

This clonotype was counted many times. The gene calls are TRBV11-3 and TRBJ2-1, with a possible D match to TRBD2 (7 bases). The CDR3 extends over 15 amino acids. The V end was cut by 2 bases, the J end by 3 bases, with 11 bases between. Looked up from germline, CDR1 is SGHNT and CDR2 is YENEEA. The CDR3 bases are TGTGCCAGCAGCTTAATGAGGGGGGGCTACAATGAGCAGTTCTTC. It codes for CASSLMRGGYNEQFF.

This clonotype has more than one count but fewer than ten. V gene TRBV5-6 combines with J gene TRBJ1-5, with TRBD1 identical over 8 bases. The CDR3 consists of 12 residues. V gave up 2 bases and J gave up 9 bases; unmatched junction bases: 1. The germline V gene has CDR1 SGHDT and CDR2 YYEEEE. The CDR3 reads CASSLQGGPQHF. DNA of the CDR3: TGTGCCAGCAGCTTACAGGGGGGGCCCCAGCATTTT.

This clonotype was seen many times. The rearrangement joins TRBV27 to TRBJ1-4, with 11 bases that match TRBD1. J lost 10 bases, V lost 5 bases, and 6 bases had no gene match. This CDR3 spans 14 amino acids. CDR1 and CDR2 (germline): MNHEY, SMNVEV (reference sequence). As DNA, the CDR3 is TGTGCCAGCAGTCCGGGACAGGGGGTTGGAAAACTGTTTTTT. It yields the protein CASSPGQGVGKLFF.

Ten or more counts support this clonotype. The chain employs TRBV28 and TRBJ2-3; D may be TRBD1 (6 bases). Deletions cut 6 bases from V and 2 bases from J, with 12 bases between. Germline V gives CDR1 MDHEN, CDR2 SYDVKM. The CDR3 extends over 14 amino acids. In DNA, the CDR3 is TGTGCCAGCAGGGACAGAACAATCACAGATACGCAGTATTTT. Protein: CASRDRTITDTQYF.

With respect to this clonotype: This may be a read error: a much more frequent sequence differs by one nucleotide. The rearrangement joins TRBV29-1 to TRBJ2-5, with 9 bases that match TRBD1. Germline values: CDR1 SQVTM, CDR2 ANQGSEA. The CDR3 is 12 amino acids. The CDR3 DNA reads TGCGGCGTGGACAGGGGACAAGAGACCCAGTACTTC. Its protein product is CGVDRGQETQYF.

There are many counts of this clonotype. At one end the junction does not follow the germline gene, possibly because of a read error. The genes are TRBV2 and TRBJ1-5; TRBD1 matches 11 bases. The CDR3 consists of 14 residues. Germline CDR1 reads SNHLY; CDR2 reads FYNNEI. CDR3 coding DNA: TGTGCCAACAGTGGAGGGACAGGGGGTCAGCCCCAGCATTTT. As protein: CANSGGTGGQPQHF. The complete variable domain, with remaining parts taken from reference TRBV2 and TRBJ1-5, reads EPEVTQTPSHQVTQMGQEVILRCVPISNHLYFYWYRQILGQKVEFLVSFYNNEISEKSEIFDDQFSVERPDGSNFTLKIRSTKLEDSAMYFCANSGGTGGQPQHFGDGTRLSIL.

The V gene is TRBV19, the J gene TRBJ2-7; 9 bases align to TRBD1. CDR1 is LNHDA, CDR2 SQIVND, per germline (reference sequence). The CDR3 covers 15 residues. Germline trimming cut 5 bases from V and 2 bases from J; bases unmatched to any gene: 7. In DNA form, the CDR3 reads TGTGCCAGTAGTGGCTCGGGACAGGGAACCTACGAGCAGTACTTC. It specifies CASSGSGQGTYEQYF. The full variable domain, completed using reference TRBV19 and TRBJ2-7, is DGGITQSPKYLFRKEGQNVTLSCEQNLNHDAMYWYRQDPGQGLRLIYYSQIVNDFQKGDIAEGYSVSREKKESFPLTVTSAQKNPTAFYLCASSGSGQGTYEQYFGPGTRLTVT.

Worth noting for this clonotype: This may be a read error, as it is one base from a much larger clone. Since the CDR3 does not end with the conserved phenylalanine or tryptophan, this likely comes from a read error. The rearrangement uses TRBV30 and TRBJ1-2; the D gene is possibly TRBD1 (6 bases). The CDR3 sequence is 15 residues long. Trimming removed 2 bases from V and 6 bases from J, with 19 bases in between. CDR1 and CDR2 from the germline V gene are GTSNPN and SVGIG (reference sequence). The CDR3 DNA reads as TGTGCCTGGAGTACGAAGCTTGCAGGGGCGGATGGCTACACCCTC. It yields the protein CAWSTKLAGADGYTL.

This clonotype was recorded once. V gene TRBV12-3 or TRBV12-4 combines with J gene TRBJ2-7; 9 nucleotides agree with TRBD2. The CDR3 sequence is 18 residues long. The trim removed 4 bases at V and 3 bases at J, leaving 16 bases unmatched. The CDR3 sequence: CASSWGAGGPGGDYEQYF. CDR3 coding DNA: TGTGCCAGCAGTTGGGGGGCGGGAGGGCCGGGGGGGGACTACGAGCAGTACTTC.

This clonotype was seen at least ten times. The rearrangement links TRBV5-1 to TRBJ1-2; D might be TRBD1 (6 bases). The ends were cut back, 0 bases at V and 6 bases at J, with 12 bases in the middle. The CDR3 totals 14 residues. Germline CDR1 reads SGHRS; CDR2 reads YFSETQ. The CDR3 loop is CASSLAGSGDGYTF. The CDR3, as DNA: TGCGCCAGCAGCTTGGCCGGGTCAGGGGATGGCTACACCTTC.